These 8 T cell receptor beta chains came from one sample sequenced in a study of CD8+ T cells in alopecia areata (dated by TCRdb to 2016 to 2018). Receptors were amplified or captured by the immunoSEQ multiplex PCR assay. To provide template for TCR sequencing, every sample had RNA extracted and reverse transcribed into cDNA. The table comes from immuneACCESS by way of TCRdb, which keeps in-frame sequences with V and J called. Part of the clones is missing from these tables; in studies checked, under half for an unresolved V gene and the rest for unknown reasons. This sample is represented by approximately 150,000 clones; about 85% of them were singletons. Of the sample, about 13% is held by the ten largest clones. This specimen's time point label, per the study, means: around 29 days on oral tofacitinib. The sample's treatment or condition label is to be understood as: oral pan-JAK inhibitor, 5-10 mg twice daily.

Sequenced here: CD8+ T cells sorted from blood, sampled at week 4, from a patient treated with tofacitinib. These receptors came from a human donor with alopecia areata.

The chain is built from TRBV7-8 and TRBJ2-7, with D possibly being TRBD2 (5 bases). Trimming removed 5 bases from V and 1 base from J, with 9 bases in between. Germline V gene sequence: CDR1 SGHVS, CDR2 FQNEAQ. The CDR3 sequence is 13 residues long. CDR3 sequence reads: CASSGSGSYEQYF. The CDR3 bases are TGTGCCAGCAGCGGCTCGGGGTCCTACGAGCAGTACTTC.

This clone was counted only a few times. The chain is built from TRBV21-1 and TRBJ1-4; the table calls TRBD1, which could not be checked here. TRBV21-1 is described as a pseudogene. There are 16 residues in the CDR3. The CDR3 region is CASSPGQGATNEKLFF. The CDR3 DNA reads TGTGCCAGCAGTCCGGGACAAGGGGCAACTAATGAAAAACTGTTTTTT.

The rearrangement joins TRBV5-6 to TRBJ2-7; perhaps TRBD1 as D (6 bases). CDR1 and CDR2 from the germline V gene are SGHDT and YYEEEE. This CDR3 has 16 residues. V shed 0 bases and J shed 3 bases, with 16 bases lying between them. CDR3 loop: CASSLGAQGMYYEQYF. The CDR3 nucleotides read TGTGCCAGCAGCTTGGGAGCACAGGGAATGTACTACGAGCAGTACTTC.

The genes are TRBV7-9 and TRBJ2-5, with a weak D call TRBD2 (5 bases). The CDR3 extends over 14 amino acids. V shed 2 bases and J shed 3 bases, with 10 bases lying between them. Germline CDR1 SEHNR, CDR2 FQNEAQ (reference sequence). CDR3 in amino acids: CASSLPLEKETQYF. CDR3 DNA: TGTGCCAGCAGCTTACCACTAGAAAAAGAGACCCAGTACTTC.

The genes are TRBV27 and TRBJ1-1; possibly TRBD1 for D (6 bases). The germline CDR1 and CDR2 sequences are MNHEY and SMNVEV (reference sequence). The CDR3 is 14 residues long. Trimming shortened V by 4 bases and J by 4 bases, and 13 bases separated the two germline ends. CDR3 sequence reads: CASSYGGQSTEAFF. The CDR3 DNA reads TGTGCCAGCAGTTATGGGGGGCAGAGCACTGAAGCTTTCTTT.

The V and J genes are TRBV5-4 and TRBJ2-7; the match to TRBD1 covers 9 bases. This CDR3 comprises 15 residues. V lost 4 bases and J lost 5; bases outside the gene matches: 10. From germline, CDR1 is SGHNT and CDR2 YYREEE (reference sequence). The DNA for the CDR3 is TGTGCCAGCAGCCCACAGGGGGCCAGGTTGGACGAGCAGTACTTC. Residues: CASSPQGARLDEQYF. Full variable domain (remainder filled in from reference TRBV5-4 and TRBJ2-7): ETGVTQSPTHLIKTRGQQVTLRCSSQSGHNTVSWYQQALGQGPQFIFQYYREEENGRGNFPPRFSGLQFPNYSSELNVNALELDDSALYLCASSPQGARLDEQYFGPGTRLTVT.

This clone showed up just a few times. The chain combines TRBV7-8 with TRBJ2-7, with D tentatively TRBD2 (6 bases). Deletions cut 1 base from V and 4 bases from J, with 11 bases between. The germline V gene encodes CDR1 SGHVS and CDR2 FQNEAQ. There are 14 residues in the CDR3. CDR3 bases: TGTGCCAGCAGCTTAGTCGGGAGAGGGTACGAGCAGTACTTC. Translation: CASSLVGRGYEQYF.

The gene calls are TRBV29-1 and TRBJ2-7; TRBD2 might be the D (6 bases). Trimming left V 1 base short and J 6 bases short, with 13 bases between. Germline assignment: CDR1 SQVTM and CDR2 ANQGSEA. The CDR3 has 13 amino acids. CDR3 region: CSVEVGSGGEQYF. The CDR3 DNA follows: TGCAGCGTTGAAGTCGGGAGTGGAGGCGAGCAGTACTTC.